This T cell receptor beta chain stems from a study of TIL therapy for anti-PD-1-resistant metastatic lung cancer. The time point is: pre-treatment sample, taken before nivolumab and TIL therapy. Tumor tissue came from excised metastases, mostly pleural nodules or supraclavicular lymph nodes. Patients were adults with stage 4 NSCLC. This clone was seen more than once but under ten times. Sequencing used immunoSEQ v3. Clones were sequenced by immunoSEQ multiplex PCR, and TCRdb holds only the in-frame ones, with some missing. The sample records 95,000 or so clones, about 71% being singletons. The TCR originated in a person between 25 and 80 years old with non-small cell lung cancer. The sequences come from tumor tissue, collected at baseline.

The DNA for the CDR3 is TGTGCCAGCAGTGCATCGGTCGCAGATACGCAGTATTTT. It translates to CASSASVADTQYF. This chain joins TRBV28 and TRBJ2-3; D not resolved. Trimming took 5 bases from V and 4 from J, leaving 10 bases between them. Germline CDR1 is MDHEN and CDR2 is SYDVKM. The CDR3 contains 13 residues.